These 12 T cell receptor beta chains originate from one sample sequenced in a study of prognosis after radiotherapy for stage I lung cancer. Multiplex PCR in two rounds served to amplify TCR beta CDR3 from genomic DNA. Round-one PCR had primers specific to each TRBV and TRBJ gene. TCRdb re-derived calls from the multiplex PCR reads in MiXCR, one entry per CDR3 protein. The profile shows about 27,000 distinct CDR3 sequences, 25% to 30% of them singletons. The material was PBMCs, obtained before or after stereotactic body radiation therapy (not recorded which). The receptor source for this set is a donor over 45 with non-small cell lung cancer.

About this clonotype itself: Germline and junction disagree at one end, which may indicate a read error. The CDR3 spells CASISPDRGLSSYNSPLHF. For the CDR3, the DNA is TGCGCCAGCATCTCTCCGGACAGGGGGCTCAGCTCCTATAATTCACCCCTCCACTTT. V gene TRBV11-3 combines with J gene TRBJ1-6, with TRBD1 matching 11 bases. The CDR3 runs 19 residues. Germline CDR1 and CDR2: SGHNT and YENEEA.

The gene calls are TRBV6-1 and TRBJ2-7; a possible D gene is TRBD2 (6 bases). Germline V gene sequence: CDR1 MNHNS, CDR2 SASEGT. CDR3 length: 15 amino acids. The V gene lost 1 base and the J gene lost 2 bases, with 12 bases spanning the gap. The CDR3 bases are TGTGCCAGCAGTGAAGACCCAGGGAGGACCTACGAGCAGTACTTC. Translated, it gives CASSEDPGRTYEQYF.

This clonotype was seen repeatedly, ten times or more. The rearrangement links TRBV7-9 to TRBJ2-1, with 7 nucleotides matching TRBD1. The V gene end was trimmed by 5 bases and the J gene end by 6 bases; junction bases not matched to a gene: 7. The CDR3 spans 14 residues. CDR1 is SEHNR and CDR2 is FQNEAQ in the germline V gene (reference sequence). CDR3 amino acids: CASSPRDSANEQFF. The DNA for the CDR3 is TGTGCCAGCAGCCCCCGGGACAGCGCCAATGAGCAGTTCTTC.

As for this clonotype: This sequence may be a read error, since a much larger clone differs from it by one base. Here the CDR3 DNA reads TGTGCCATCAGCATTGAACAGGGACTAGCAGTGTACGAGCAGTACTTC. Protein: CAISIEQGLAVYEQYF. The rearrangement links TRBV10-3 to TRBJ2-7; 9 nucleotides line up with TRBD2. There are 16 residues in the CDR3. Germline values: CDR1 ENHRY, CDR2 SYGVKD. With 6 bases clipped from V and 4 bases from J, the junction kept 13 bases outside the gene matches.

The table lists this clonotype with many counts. The chain uses TRBV2 and TRBJ2-5, with 11 bases aligning to TRBD1. After removal of 8 bases from V and 4 bases from J, the junction contained 6 bases not matched to a gene. Germline lookup yields CDR1 SNHLY and CDR2 FYNNEI. The CDR3 consists of 14 residues. The CDR3 DNA reads TGTGCCAGCTTAAGGGACAGGGGGACAGAGACCCAGTACTTC. Its translation: CASLRDRGTETQYF.

In this sample, this clonotype turned up a few times. A much larger clone differs from this one at a single base, so this may be a read error. The CDR3 region is CASSVRGNLGEQYF. CDR3 nucleotide sequence: TGTGCCAGCAGCGTACGTGGGAACCTTGGCGAGCAGTACTTC. The V gene is TRBV9, the J gene TRBJ2-7; D unresolved. The germline CDR1 and CDR2 sequences are SGDLS and YYNGEE. Trimming cost V 1 base and J 6 bases, with 14 bases left between them. CDR3 size: 14 residues.

This clonotype was seen ten or more times. This rearrangement joins TRBV3-1 to TRBJ1-1, with D hard to call. Trimming pared 4 bases from V and 5 bases from J, leaving 11 bases between. CDR1 LGHDT and CDR2 YNNKEL come from the germline V gene (reference sequence). The CDR3 runs to 13 residues. In DNA, the CDR3 is TGTGCCAGCAGCCTCCCGTTAGGAACTGAAGCTTTCTTT. Its translation is CASSLPLGTEAFF.

This clonotype is labeled as medium-sized. This sequence joins TRBV5-1 and TRBJ1-2, with TRBD1 identical over 8 bases. The CDR3 is made up of 13 amino acids. Germline V gene data show CDR1 as SGHRS and CDR2 as YFSETQ. The V segment lost 6 bases and the J segment 6 bases; nucleotides outside the gene matches: 7. CDR3 bases: TGCGCCAGCACGGTACAGGGGGGGAATGGCTACACCTTC. Translated: CASTVQGGNGYTF.

This clonotype was seen at least ten times. The chain has TRBV9 and TRBJ1-3, with no clear D. Germline CDR1 reads SGDLS; CDR2 reads YYNGEE. The V end lost 3 bases, the J end lost 3 bases, and 16 bases lay between the germline ends. CDR3 length: 16 amino acids. The CDR3 sequence is CASSAFGGSGGNTIYF. The DNA of the CDR3 is TGTGCCAGCAGCGCCTTTGGAGGGTCGGGTGGAAACACCATATATTTT.

At least ten counts were recorded for this clonotype. This chain's CDR3 is CAWSALGWNNSPLHF. The CDR3 region has the DNA TGTGCCTGGAGTGCCCTAGGTTGGAATAATTCACCCCTCCACTTT. The rearrangement uses TRBV30 and TRBJ1-6; D not resolved. The CDR3 consists of 15 residues. Germline CDR1 and CDR2: GTSNPN and SVGIG (reference sequence). V gave up 1 base and J gave up 5 bases, with 12 bases separating them.

This clonotype was seen repeatedly, ten times or more. The chain has TRBV3-1 and TRBJ2-1, with 15 bases aligning to TRBD2. Germline V gene sequence: CDR1 LGHDT, CDR2 YNNKEL (reference sequence). V was clipped by 6 bases and J by 1 base; unmatched bases: 1. The CDR3 sequence is 16 residues long. The CDR3: CASRGLAGGSYNEQFF. The CDR3 nucleotides read TGTGCCAGCAGGGGACTAGCGGGAGGTTCCTACAATGAGCAGTTCTTC.

The chain employs TRBV15 and TRBJ1-5; no clear D gene. The CDR3 loop spans 15 amino acids. V lost 0 bases, J lost 1 base, and 7 bases lay in between. CDR1 is LNHNV and CDR2 is YYDKDF in the germline V gene (reference sequence). Written as DNA, the CDR3 is TGTGCCACCAGCAGAGATGGAAACAGCAATCAGCCCCAGCATTTT. Protein product: CATSRDGNSNQPQHF. Full variable domain (remainder filled in from reference TRBV15 and TRBJ1-5): DAMVIQNPRYQVTQFGKPVTLSCSQTLNHNVMYWYQQKSSQAPKLLFHYYDKDFNNEADTPDNFQSRRPNTSFCFLDIRSPGLGDTAMYLCATSRDGNSNQPQHFGDGTRLSIL.